This TCR beta chain was recovered during a study of CD8 T cells in Susac syndrome (dated by TCRdb to the late 2010s). Some background on the complete study: Whether CD8+ T cell activation and differentiation in Susac syndrome was antigen driven was tested using repertoire sequencing. The clonality of the CD8+ T cell repertoire was compared across approximately 11 healthy donors, roughly 14 Susac syndrome patients and roughly 15 multiple sclerosis patients.

For CDR1 and CDR2, the germline V gene (reference sequence) lists GTSNPN and SVGIG. The V end loses 0 bases and the J end loses 2 bases, and a stretch of 10 bases separates them. There are 14 amino acids in the CDR3, from cysteine to phenylalanine inclusive. CDR3 DNA only is kept here, 42 bases in frame from base 1. Remarks on this clonotype: Its target antigen remains unknown. No base quality information exists; no much larger clone differs at one position.

RNA was extracted using the RNeasy kit, and about 0.5 to 1 ug of the RNA was reverse transcribed with random hexamers. TCR beta CDR3 regions were amplified with the immunoSEQ multiplex PCR assay covering 54 Vbeta and 13 Jbeta segments. PCR amplification bias was corrected by using a synthetic template baseline for primer optimization and computational correction. Per the authors' processing: Reads were assigned to V, D and J genes according to IMGT and analyzed in immunoSEQ Analyzer, with only productive sequences retained. Clonality was computed as one minus Shannon entropy normalized by log2 of the number of productive unique sequences. Public and private clones were assessed among the 100 most prevalent clones of each patient and control. Susac-specific clones were defined as absent from healthy and MS cohorts, 1052 published viral clones and other ImmuneACCESS disease sequences. TCRdb handled the public reads itself, with Q25 trimming in fastp and clone calling in MiXCR, and kept productive beta chains. CDR3 protein duplicates are merged, each entry listing the most common genes and DNA. V and J calls and clone size were set by TCRdb, not the authors. The sample yields 100,000 to 150,000 distinct CDR3 sequences; 85% to 95% were counted once. Approximately 0.29% of the sample is held by the ten biggest clonotypes.

Peripheral blood CD8+ and CD4+ T cells from healthy donors, Susac syndrome patients and multiple sclerosis patients were profiled by high-throughput TCR beta sequencing. Multiple sclerosis controls were treatment-naive patients with stable or active relapsing-remitting disease fulfilling revised McDonald criteria. Bulk CD8+ and CD4+ T cells were purified by magnetic negative isolation, while CD8+ TEMRA cells were enriched using FACS. Blood was drawn into EDTA tubes, processed within 24 hours, and PBMCs were isolated by density gradient centrifugation. PBMCs destined for TCR sequencing were cryopreserved in liquid nitrogen and later thawed in a 37 °C water bath. Purity of sorted or isolated CD4+, CD8+ and CD8+ TEMRA cells was at least 90%. Results the study describes overall, beyond this receptor: The study acknowledged that relatively few individuals were included in the TCR sequencing and HLA analysis.

Sample: CD8+ T cells from PBMCs. The chain is made from TRBV30 and TRBJ1-1; no D gene call is confident. This sequence was found in a human donor with multiple sclerosis. The nucleotide sequence is given as TGTGCCTGGAGTGTGGATGGGATAAACACTGAAGCTTTCTTT. Its translation is CAWSVDGINTEAFF.